A single sample gave rise to the 11 T cell receptor beta chains below, sequenced in a study of Graves' ophthalmopathy and Graves' hyperthyroidism. RNA transcripts provided the template for amplifying TCR beta CDR3 regions. In the first round, RT-PCR was carried out with HTBI primers, and a multiplex PCR formed the second round. TCRdb called the multiplex PCR reads again in MiXCR, with one record for every CDR3 protein. The sample shows about 1.2 million distinct CDR3 sequences, 35% to 40% of them seen only once. The sequencing input was peripheral blood or thyroid tissue (not recorded which). These receptors all come from an adult man with Graves' hyperthyroidism.

This clonotype was observed a handful of times. V gene TRBV6-5 combines with J gene TRBJ1-2; D call uncertain. Germline V CDR1 and CDR2: MNHEY, SVGAGI. There are 13 residues in the CDR3. The V end lost 7 bases, the J end lost 6 bases, and 15 bases lay between the germline ends. The CDR3 here is CASTLGRGHGYTF. The CDR3 nucleotides read TGTGCCAGCACCTTGGGCCGGGGTCATGGCTACACCTTC.

The gene calls are TRBV19 and TRBJ1-5; D gene ambiguous. V was trimmed by 2 bases and J by 3 bases, leaving 11 bases between them. Per the germline V gene, CDR1 is LNHDA and CDR2 is SQIVND (reference sequence). The CDR3 is 15 amino acids. DNA of the CDR3: TGTGCCAGTAGTATAACGCAGGTTTCCAATCAGCCCCAGCATTTT. It codes for CASSITQVSNQPQHF.

This clonotype was seen repeatedly, ten times or more. The chain couples TRBV6-5 to TRBJ1-6, with D possibly matching TRBD1 (6 bases). CDR3 length equals 13 residues. Germline CDR1 and CDR2: MNHEY and SVGAGI. Trimming stripped 6 bases from V and 8 bases from J, with 11 bases between. CDR3 bases: TGTGCCAGCAGAAATCCAGGGGATTCACCCCTCCACTTT. It yields the protein CASRNPGDSPLHF.

This clonotype was observed a handful of times. The chain uses TRBV2 and TRBJ1-5; a weak D match, TRBD1 (6 bases). Germline loops: CDR1 SNHLY, CDR2 FYNNEI. This CDR3 contains 13 residues. V gave up 11 bases and J gave up 2 bases, with 13 bases separating them. The CDR3 nucleotides read TGTGCCGACAGGCCAGGGCGCAATCAGCCCCAGCATTTT. It is translated as CADRPGRNQPQHF.

A remark on this clonotype: A read error is possible here, since a much larger clone lies one base away. Because the CDR3 is missing its conserved closing phenylalanine or tryptophan, this is likely a read error. V and J are TRBV14 and TRBJ1-1, with D possibly being TRBD1 (5 bases). The V gene's germline CDR1 is SGHDN and CDR2 FVKESK. The CDR3 has 16 residues. The CDR3, as DNA: TGTGCCAGCACCCAAGTTGGAGGGGCTTTGGGCACTGAAGCTTTCCTT. Its protein product is CASTQVGGALGTEAFL.

This clonotype was detected ten times or more. CDR3 protein: CASSPGGSGTGSNYEQYF. Written as DNA, the CDR3 is TGCGCCAGCAGCCCCGGTGGGTCGGGGACAGGGTCTAACTACGAGCAGTACTTC. The rearrangement links TRBV5-1 to TRBJ2-7; 9 nucleotides agree with TRBD1. In germline, CDR1 is SGHRS, CDR2 YFSETQ. This CDR3 contains 18 residues. V lost 4 bases and J lost 3; bases outside the gene matches: 17.

This clonotype was seen a few times. The V call is TRBV27, the J call TRBJ2-6; TRBD1 matches at 9 bases. The junction had 7 bases not matched to a gene; V was cut back by 2 bases and J by 2 bases. CDR1 is MNHEY and CDR2 is SMNVEV in the germline V gene (reference sequence). The CDR3 has 18 amino acids. The CDR3 sequence is CASSLMSRQGAGANVLTF. The CDR3 DNA sequence: TGTGCCAGCAGTTTAATGTCGAGACAGGGGGCTGGGGCCAACGTCCTGACTTTC.

This clonotype was seen repeatedly, ten times or more. The chain employs TRBV6-5 and TRBJ2-5; 9 nucleotides align to TRBD2. Germline V gives CDR1 MNHEY, CDR2 SVGAGI. The CDR3 contains 15 residues. J lost 4 bases, V lost 9 bases, and 12 bases had no gene match. This CDR3 reads CASVHGAGGTETQYF. DNA for the CDR3: TGTGCCAGTGTTCACGGAGCGGGAGGAACAGAGACCCAGTACTTC.

This clonotype was counted many times. V is TRBV7-6 and J is TRBJ1-1, with D unclear. The CDR3 runs to 14 residues. Germline-derived CDR1 and CDR2 are SGHVS and FNYEAQ. Between the trimmed V and J ends, which lost 2 bases and 4 bases, there was a span of 11 bases. The CDR3 region is CASSLRDSGTEAFF. The CDR3 region has the DNA TGTGCCAGCAGCTTAAGGGATTCCGGCACTGAAGCTTTCTTT.

This clonotype has only a few counts. The chain is built from TRBV7-9 and TRBJ2-7; TRBD2 matches 7 bases. The CDR3 has 18 amino acids. Germline V CDR1 and CDR2: SEHNR, FQNEAQ (reference sequence). Germline trimming cut 0 bases from V and 1 base from J; bases unmatched to any gene: 12. CDR3 region: CASSLAGPGGRLSYEQYF. CDR3 DNA: TGTGCCAGCAGCTTAGCGGGCCCGGGGGGACGGTTATCCTACGAGCAGTACTTC.

As to this clonotype: A read error is possible here, since a much larger clone lies one base away. The gene calls are TRBV19 and TRBJ2-5; possibly TRBD1 for D (5 bases). The J call may be mistaken, given a closer DNA end match to TRBJ2-7. CDR1 and CDR2 from the germline V gene are LNHDA and SQIVND (reference sequence). The CDR3 sequence is 15 residues long. CDR3 residues: CASSIRDSSSHEQYF. The CDR3 DNA sequence: TGTGCCAGTAGTATTCGCGACAGCAGCTCCCACGAGCAGTACTTC.